These 15 T cell receptor beta chains share one sample of origin, sequenced in a study of cytomegalovirus exposure and HLA in healthy donors. Some clones are missing from TCRdb's copy, which holds only in-frame ones; the method was immunoSEQ multiplex PCR. The repertoire has some 64,000 clones, 90% to 97% of them found once; the top ten carry 1% to 1.5%. Input material: PBMCs. The source of these receptors is a woman between 18 and 29 years old in good health and CMV-seronegative.

This chain joins TRBV14 and TRBJ1-1; D is unresolved. This CDR3 has 14 residues. The V gene's germline CDR1 is SGHDN and CDR2 FVKESK. V was clipped by 0 bases and J by 6 bases, with 11 bases between them. CDR3 residues: CASSQDRGLAEAFF. CDR3 coding DNA: TGTGCCAGCAGCCAAGATAGAGGTCTGGCTGAAGCTTTCTTT.

The rearrangement joins TRBV7-2 to TRBJ2-1; 10 bases match TRBD1. Germline CDR1 reads SGHTA; CDR2 reads FQGNSA. The CDR3 is 14 amino acids. The ends lost 5 bases at V and 10 bases at J; junction bases unmatched: 8. CDR3 protein: CASSARTGGGEQFF. Written as DNA, the CDR3 is TGTGCCAGCAGCGCGAGGACAGGGGGTGGGGAGCAGTTCTTC.

In DNA, the CDR3 is TGTGCCAGCAGCCCCCGAGTGGGCCCCCACTATGGCTACACCTTC. This encodes CASSPRVGPHYGYTF. The rearrangement links TRBV4-2 to TRBJ1-2; D is ambiguous. The CDR3 is made up of 15 amino acids. Germline-derived CDR1 and CDR2 are LGHNA and YNFKEQ. Trimming removed 4 bases at V and 3 bases at J, with 15 bases between.

The V gene is TRBV7-2, the J gene TRBJ2-2, with 9 bases identical to TRBD1. The CDR3 extends over 16 amino acids. The junction had 8 bases not matched to a gene; V was cut back by 5 bases and J by 4 bases. Germline V gene lookup returns CDR1 SGHTA and CDR2 FQGNSA. CDR3 coding DNA: TGTGCCAGCAGCCCCGCGGGACAGGGAGGCACCGGGGAGCTGTTTTTT. This encodes CASSPAGQGGTGELFF.

The CDR3 spells CASSPGTADLGQFF. In nucleotides, the CDR3 is TGTGCCAGCAGCCCCGGGACAGCGGACTTGGGGCAGTTCTTC. The chain links TRBV9 to TRBJ2-1; 7 bases agree with TRBD1. Germline values: CDR1 SGDLS, CDR2 YYNGEE. This CDR3 is 14 amino acids long. V lost 4 bases and J lost 12; bases outside the gene matches: 13.

V and J are TRBV19 and TRBJ2-1, with a possible D match to TRBD2 (5 bases). Looked up from germline, CDR1 is LNHDA and CDR2 is SQIVND (reference sequence). Deletions cut 1 base from V and 6 bases from J, with 10 bases between. CDR3 length equals 14 residues. CDR3 residues: CASSIGVRGNEQFF. The CDR3, as DNA: TGTGCCAGTAGTATAGGGGTCCGGGGCAATGAGCAGTTCTTC.

This clone has a handful of counts. The chain couples TRBV25-1 to TRBJ1-5; 9 bases line up with TRBD1. With 4 bases clipped from V and 4 bases from J, the junction kept 5 bases outside the gene matches. The germline CDR1 and CDR2 sequences are MGHDK and SYGVNS. The CDR3 extends over 15 amino acids. CDR3 in DNA: TGTGCCAGCAGTGTAGGACAGGGGAGAAATCAGCCCCAGCATTTT. Protein product: CASSVGQGRNQPQHF. Variable domain in full (rest from reference TRBV25-1 and TRBJ1-5): EADIYQTPRYLVIGTGKKITLECSQTMGHDKMYWYQQDPGMELHLIHYSYGVNSTEKGDLSSESTVSRIRTEHFPLTLESARPSHTSQYLCASSVGQGRNQPQHFGDGTRLSIL.

V is TRBV7-8 and J is TRBJ2-1, with 8 bases aligning to TRBD2. Germline values: CDR1 SGHVS, CDR2 FQNEAQ. V lost 4 bases, J lost 8 bases, and 16 bases stayed unmatched. This CDR3 is built from 17 residues. CDR3 DNA: TGTGCCAGCAGCTCCAACCCCACGGGGGGGCCGGGGGATGAGCAGTTCTTC. Protein: CASSSNPTGGPGDEQFF.

The chain recombines TRBV7-9 with TRBJ2-7, with D uncertain. Trimming took off 1 base at V and 11 bases at J, with 12 bases between the two ends. The CDR3 loop spans 12 amino acids. Germline V CDR1 and CDR2: SEHNR, FQNEAQ (reference sequence). The CDR3 region has the DNA TGTGCCAGCAGCTTAGGGGCTCCCCAAGAGTACTTC. The encoded protein is CASSLGAPQEYF.

The CDR3 DNA sequence: TGCAGCGTTGAAGATCGAGGGGACAGACGACCCTACGAGCAGTACTTC. Amino acids: CSVEDRGDRRPYEQYF. The chain employs TRBV29-1 and TRBJ2-7; 7 nucleotides agree with TRBD1. V shed 0 bases, J shed 2 bases, and the junction held 10 bases outside the gene matches. CDR3 length: 16 amino acids. The V gene's germline CDR1 is SQVTM and CDR2 ANQGSEA.

The chain recombines TRBV6-5 with TRBJ2-1, with TRBD1 matching 8 bases. Unmatched junction bases numbered 11, after V lost 1 base and J lost 12 bases. Germline V gene lookup returns CDR1 MNHEY and CDR2 SVGAGI. The CDR3 sequence is 15 residues long. For the CDR3, the DNA is TGTGCCAGCAGTTACTTGGGACAGGACCAGGTTGGGCAGTTCTTC. Translation: CASSYLGQDQVGQFF.

This clone was seen only once. The chain recombines TRBV11-2 with TRBJ2-5; D is unclear. Germline loops: CDR1 SGHAT, CDR2 FQNNGV. Trimming pared 5 bases from V and 2 bases from J, leaving 6 bases between. The CDR3 runs 12 residues. CDR3 amino acids: CASSIQQETQYF. CDR3 DNA: TGTGCCAGCAGCATCCAACAAGAGACCCAGTACTTC.

CDR3 coding DNA: TGTGCCAGCAGCAGCCGACCGAACGGGGATGGCTACACCTTC. It specifies CASSSRPNGDGYTF. The V call is TRBV9, the J call TRBJ1-2; D is unresolved. Germline assignment: CDR1 SGDLS and CDR2 YYNGEE. The germline V and J ends were trimmed by 4 bases and 6 bases, with 16 bases remaining between them. The CDR3 runs to 14 residues.

The chain carries TRBV4-2 and TRBJ2-1; D remains ambiguous. CDR1 LGHNA and CDR2 YNFKEQ come from the germline V gene. The CDR3 loop spans 15 amino acids. V was shortened by 1 base and J by 4 bases, with 11 bases between the two germline ends. The CDR3 DNA follows: TGTGCCAGCAGCCAAGGTGGGCCGCCGTACAATGAGCAGTTCTTC. Translated: CASSQGGPPYNEQFF.

This clone was counted a single time. This rearrangement joins TRBV5-1 to TRBJ2-1, with 8 bases lining up with TRBD2. V trimming: 4 bases; J trimming: 8 bases; junction bases outside the gene matches: 8. This CDR3 is 14 amino acids long. CDR1 SGHRS and CDR2 YFSETQ come from the germline V gene. CDR3 in DNA: TGCGCCAGCAGCCCCATGAGCGGGAGTTATGAGCAGTTCTTC. Its translation is CASSPMSGSYEQFF. Full variable domain (remainder filled in from reference TRBV5-1 and TRBJ2-1): KAGVTQTPRYLIKTRGQQVTLSCSPISGHRSVSWYQQTPGQGLQFLFEYFSETQRNKGNFPGRFSGRQFSNSRSEMNVSTLELGDSALYLCASSPMSGSYEQFFGPGTRLTVL.